What follows are 5 T cell receptor beta chains derived from one specimen sequenced in a study of tumor-infiltrating lymphocytes in oesophageal squamous cell carcinoma. TCRdb independently ran MiXCR on the PCR reads; one entry per CDR3 protein. The data contain more than 8,000 distinct CDR3 sequences, roughly three fifths of them seen just once; the ten biggest clones take up around 27%. Specimen: esophageal tumor tissue. The receptors were sampled from a female donor with esophageal squamous cell carcinoma.

This clonotype was observed a handful of times. This chain links TRBV3-1 with TRBJ1-1, with D unresolved. The V end lost 1 base, the J end lost 7 bases, and 10 bases lay between the germline ends. The CDR3 runs 13 residues. CDR1 is LGHDT, CDR2 YNNKEL, per germline (reference sequence). This CDR3 reads CASSQGSYYEAFF. CDR3 nucleotide sequence: TGTGCCAGCAGCCAAGGAAGTTACTATGAAGCTTTCTTT.

The chain joins TRBV7-2 to TRBJ2-5; D is undetermined. TRBJ2-7 matches the DNA end more closely, so the J call is doubtful. Germline V gene sequence: CDR1 SGHTA, CDR2 FQGNSA. The CDR3 contains 15 residues. CDR3 region: CASTLSWARTYEQYF. In nucleotides, the CDR3 is TGTGCCAGCACCCTCTCATGGGCGAGAACCTACGAGCAGTACTTC.

V is TRBV20-1 and J is TRBJ2-1; 10 bases agree with TRBD1. V lost 3 bases and J lost 6; bases outside the gene matches: 5. The CDR3 totals 14 residues. CDR1 is DFQATT and CDR2 is SNEGSKA in the germline V gene (reference sequence). The CDR3 loop reads CSASFRDRGNEQFF. CDR3 bases: TGCAGTGCTAGCTTCCGGGACAGGGGCAATGAGCAGTTCTTC.

The chain links TRBV28 to TRBJ2-1; maybe TRBD1 (6 bases). CDR3 length: 15 residues. Germline V gives CDR1 MDHEN, CDR2 SYDVKM. V was shortened by 2 bases and J by 8 bases, with 16 bases between the two germline ends. This chain's CDR3 is CASSLNPGTSDEQFF. CDR3 bases: TGTGCCAGCAGTTTAAACCCGGGGACAAGTGATGAGCAGTTCTTC.

The V call is TRBV6-6, the J call TRBJ2-7; possibly TRBD1 or TRBD2 for D (5 bases each). The CDR3 length is 17 residues. With 2 bases removed from V and 7 bases from J, the gap between germline ends came to 24 bases. Germline V lookup: CDR1 MNHNY, CDR2 SVGAGI (reference sequence). The CDR3 DNA follows: TGTGCCAGCAGTTACACCGCCGGGACCCACTCCTACAATGAGCAGTACTTC. Its protein is CASSYTAGTHSYNEQYF.